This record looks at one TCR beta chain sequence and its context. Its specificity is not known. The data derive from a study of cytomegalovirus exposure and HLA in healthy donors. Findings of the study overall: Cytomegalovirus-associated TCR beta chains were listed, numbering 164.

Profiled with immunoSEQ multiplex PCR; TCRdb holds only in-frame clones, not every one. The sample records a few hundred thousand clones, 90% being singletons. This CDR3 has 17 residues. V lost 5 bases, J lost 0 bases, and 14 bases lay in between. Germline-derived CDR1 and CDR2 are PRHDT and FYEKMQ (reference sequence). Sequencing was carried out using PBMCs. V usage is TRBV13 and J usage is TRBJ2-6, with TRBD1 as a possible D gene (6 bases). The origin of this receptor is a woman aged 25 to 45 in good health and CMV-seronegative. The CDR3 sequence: CASSARDILSGANVLTF. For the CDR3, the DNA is TGTGCCAGCAGCGCCCGGGACATTCTCTCTGGGGCCAACGTCCTGACTTTC. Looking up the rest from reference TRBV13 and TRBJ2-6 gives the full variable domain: AAGVIQSPRHLIKEKRETATLKCYPIPRHDTVYWYQQGPGQDPQFLISFYEKMQSDKGSIPDRFSAQQFSDYHSELNMSSLELGDSALYFCASSARDILSGANVLTFGAGSRLTVL.